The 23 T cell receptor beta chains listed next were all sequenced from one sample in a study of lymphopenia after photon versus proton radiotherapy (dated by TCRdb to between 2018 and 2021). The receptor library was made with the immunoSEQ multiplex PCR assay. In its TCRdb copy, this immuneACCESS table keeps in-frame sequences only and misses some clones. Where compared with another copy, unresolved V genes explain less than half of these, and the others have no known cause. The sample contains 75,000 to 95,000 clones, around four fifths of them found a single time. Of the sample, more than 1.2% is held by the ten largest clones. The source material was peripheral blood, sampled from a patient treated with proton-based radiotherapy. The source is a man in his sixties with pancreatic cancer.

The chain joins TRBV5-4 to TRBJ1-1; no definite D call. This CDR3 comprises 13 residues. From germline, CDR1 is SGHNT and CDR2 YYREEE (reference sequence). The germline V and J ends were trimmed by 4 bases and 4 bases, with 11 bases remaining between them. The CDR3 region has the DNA TGTGCCAGCAGCCCCCGTAGCGGCACTGAAGCTTTCTTT. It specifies CASSPRSGTEAFF.

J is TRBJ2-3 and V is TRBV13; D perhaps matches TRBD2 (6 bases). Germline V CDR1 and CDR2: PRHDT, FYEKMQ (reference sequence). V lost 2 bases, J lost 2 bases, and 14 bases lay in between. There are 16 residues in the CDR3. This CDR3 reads CASSLKSGLPTDTQYF. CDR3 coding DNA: TGTGCCAGCAGCTTAAAAAGCGGGTTACCCACAGATACGCAGTATTTT. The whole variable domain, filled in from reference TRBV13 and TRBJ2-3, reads AAGVIQSPRHLIKEKRETATLKCYPIPRHDTVYWYQQGPGQDPQFLISFYEKMQSDKGSIPDRFSAQQFSDYHSELNMSSLELGDSALYFCASSLKSGLPTDTQYFGPGTRLTVL.

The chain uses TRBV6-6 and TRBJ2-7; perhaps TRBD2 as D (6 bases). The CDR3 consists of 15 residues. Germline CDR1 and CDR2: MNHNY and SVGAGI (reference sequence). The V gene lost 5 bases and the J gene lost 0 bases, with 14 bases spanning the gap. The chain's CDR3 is CASSPAGRLSYEQYF. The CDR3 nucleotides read TGTGCCAGCAGTCCGGCGGGGCGGCTCTCCTACGAGCAGTACTTC.

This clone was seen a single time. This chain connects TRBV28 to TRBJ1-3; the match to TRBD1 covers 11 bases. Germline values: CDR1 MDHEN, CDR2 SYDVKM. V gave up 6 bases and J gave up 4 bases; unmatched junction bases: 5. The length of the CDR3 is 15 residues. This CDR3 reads CASSLGQGEGNTIYF. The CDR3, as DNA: TGTGCCAGCAGCTTGGGACAGGGGGAAGGAAACACCATATATTTT.

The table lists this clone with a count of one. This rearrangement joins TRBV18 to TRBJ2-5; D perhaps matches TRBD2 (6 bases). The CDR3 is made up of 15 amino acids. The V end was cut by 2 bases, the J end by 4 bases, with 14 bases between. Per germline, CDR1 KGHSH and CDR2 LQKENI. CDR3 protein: CASSPSSVEGETQYF. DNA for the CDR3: TGTGCCAGCTCACCATCTAGTGTGGAGGGAGAGACCCAGTACTTC.

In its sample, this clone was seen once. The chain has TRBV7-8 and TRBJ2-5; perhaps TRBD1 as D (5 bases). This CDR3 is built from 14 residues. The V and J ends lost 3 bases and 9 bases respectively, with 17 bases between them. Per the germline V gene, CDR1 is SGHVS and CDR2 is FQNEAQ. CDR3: CASSFGHVSRPQYF. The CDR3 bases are TGTGCCAGCAGCTTCGGACACGTCAGTCGGCCCCAGTACTTC.

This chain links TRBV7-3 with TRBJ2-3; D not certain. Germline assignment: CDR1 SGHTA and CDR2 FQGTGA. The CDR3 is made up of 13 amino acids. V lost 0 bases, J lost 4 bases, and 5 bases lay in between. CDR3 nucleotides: TGTGCCAGCAGCTTAACGGGTCCAGATACGCAGTATTTT. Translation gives CASSLTGPDTQYF.

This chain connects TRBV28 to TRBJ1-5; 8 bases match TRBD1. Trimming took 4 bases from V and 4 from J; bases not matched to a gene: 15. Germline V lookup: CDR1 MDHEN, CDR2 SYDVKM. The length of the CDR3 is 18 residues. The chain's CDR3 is CASSSPGTGLLGNQPQHF. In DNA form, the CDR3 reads TGTGCCAGCAGTTCACCCGGGACAGGCTTATTGGGTAATCAGCCCCAGCATTTT.

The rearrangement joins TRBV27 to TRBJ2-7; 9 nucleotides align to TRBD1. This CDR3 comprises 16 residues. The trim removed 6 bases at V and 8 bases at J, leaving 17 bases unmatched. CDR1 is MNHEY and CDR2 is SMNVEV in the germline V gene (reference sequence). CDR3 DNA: TGTGCCAGCAGCTTAAACACGGGACAGGGTCCCTTCAAGCAGTACTTC. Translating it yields CASSLNTGQGPFKQYF.

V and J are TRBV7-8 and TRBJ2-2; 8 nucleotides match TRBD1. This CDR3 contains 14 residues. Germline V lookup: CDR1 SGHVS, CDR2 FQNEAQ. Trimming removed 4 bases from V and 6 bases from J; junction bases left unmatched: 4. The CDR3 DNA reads TGTGCCAGCAGCTACGTACAGGGGGCCGGGGAGCTGTTTTTT. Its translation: CASSYVQGAGELFF.

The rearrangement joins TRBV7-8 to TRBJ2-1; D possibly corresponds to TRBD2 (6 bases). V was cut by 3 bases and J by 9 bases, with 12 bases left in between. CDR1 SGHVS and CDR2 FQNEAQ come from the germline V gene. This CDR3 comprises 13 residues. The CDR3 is CASSLHQGGEQFF. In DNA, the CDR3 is TGTGCCAGCAGCTTGCACCAGGGAGGTGAGCAGTTCTTC. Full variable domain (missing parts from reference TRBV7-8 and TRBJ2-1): GAGVSQSPRYKVAKRGQDVALRCDPISGHVSLFWYQQALGQGPEFLTYFQNEAQLDKSGLPSDRFFAERPEGSVSTLKIQRTQQEDSAVYLCASSLHQGGEQFFGPGTRLTVL.

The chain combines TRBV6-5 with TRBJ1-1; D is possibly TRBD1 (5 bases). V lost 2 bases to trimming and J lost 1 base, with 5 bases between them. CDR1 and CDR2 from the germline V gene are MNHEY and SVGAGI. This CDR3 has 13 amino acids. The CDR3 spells CASSYGQNTEAFF. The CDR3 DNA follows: TGTGCCAGCAGTTACGGACAGAACACTGAAGCTTTCTTT.

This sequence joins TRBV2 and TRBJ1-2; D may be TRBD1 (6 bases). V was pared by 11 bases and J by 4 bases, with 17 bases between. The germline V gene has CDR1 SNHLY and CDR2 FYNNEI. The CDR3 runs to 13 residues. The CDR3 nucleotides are TGTGCCGGAAGACAGGCCTTCCTCTATGGCTACACCTTC. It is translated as CAGRQAFLYGYTF.

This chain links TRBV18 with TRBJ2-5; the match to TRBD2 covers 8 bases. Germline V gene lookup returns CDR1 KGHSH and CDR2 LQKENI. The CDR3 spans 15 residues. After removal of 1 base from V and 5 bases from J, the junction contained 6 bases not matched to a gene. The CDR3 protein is CASSPQSGRSETQYF. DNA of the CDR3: TGTGCCAGCTCACCACAGAGCGGGAGATCGGAGACCCAGTACTTC. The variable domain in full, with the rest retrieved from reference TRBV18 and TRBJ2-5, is NAGVMQNPRHLVRRRGQEARLRCSPMKGHSHVYWYRQLPEEGLKFMVYLQKENIIDESGMPKERFSAEFPKEGPSILRIQQVVRGDSAAYFCASSPQSGRSETQYFGPGTRLLVL.

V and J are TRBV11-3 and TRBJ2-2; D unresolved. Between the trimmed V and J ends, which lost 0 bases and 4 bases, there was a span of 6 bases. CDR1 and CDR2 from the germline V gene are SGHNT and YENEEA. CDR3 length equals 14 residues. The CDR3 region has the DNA TGTGCCAGCAGCTTAGAGGCCGGCACCGGGGAGCTGTTTTTT. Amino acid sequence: CASSLEAGTGELFF.

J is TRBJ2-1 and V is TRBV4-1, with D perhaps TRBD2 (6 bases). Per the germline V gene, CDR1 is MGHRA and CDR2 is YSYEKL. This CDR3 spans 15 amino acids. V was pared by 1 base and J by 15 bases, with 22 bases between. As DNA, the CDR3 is TGCGCCAGCAGCCAAGCGGGGGATTTCAAGGACACGAGGTTCTTC. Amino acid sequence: CASSQAGDFKDTRFF.

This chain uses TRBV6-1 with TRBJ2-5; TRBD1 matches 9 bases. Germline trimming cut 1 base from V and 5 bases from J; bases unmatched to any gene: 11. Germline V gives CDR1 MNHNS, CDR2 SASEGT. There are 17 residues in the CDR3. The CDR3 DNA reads TGTGCCAGCAGTGAAGTGGTAACAGGGGGCTTGAGGGAGACCCAGTACTTC. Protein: CASSEVVTGGLRETQYF.

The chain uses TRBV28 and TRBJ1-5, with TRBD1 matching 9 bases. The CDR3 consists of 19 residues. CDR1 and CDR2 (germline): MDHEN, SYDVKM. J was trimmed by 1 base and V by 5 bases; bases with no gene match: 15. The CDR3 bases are TGTGCCAGCAGTAGCCTCAAACAGGGGGCGAGTGGAAGCAATCAGCCCCAGCATTTT. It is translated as CASSSLKQGASGSNQPQHF.

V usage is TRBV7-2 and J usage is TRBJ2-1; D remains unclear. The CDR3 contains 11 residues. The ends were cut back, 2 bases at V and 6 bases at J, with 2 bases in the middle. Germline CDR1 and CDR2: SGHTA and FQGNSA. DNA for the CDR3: TGTGCCAGCAGCTTAATCAATGAGCAGTTCTTC. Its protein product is CASSLINEQFF.

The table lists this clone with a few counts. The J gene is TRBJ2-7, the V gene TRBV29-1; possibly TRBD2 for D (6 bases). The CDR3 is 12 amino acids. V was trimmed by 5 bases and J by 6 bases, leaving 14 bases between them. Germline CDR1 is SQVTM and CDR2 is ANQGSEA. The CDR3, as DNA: TGCAGCGTTATGAGGGGACTCGGCGAGCAGTACTTC. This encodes CSVMRGLGEQYF.

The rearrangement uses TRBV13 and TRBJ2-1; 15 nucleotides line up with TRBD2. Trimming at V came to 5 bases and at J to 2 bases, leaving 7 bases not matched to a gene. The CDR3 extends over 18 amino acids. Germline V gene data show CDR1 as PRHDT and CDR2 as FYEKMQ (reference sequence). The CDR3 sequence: CASSAGTSGRTTYNEQFF. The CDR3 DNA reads TGTGCCAGCAGCGCGGGGACTAGCGGGAGGACTACCTACAATGAGCAGTTCTTC.

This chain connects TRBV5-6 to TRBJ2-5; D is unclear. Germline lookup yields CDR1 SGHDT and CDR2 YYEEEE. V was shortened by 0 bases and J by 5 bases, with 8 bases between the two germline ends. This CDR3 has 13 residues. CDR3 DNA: TGTGCCAGCAGCTTGGGTGTTGTGGAGACCCAGTACTTC. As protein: CASSLGVVETQYF.

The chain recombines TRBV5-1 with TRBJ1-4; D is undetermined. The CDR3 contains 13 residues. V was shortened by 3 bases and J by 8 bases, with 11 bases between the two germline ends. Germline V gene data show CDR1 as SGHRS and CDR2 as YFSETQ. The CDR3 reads CASSSVTGEKLFF. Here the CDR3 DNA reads TGCGCCAGCAGCTCGGTTACGGGAGAAAAACTGTTTTTT.